These 32 T cell receptor beta chains share one sample of origin, sequenced in a study of tumor-infiltrating lymphocytes in primary liver carcinoma. With 500 to 650 ng total RNA as template and a constant-region primer, TCR beta cDNA was made. Slightly modified ARM-PCR with three nested multiplex PCR rounds yielded TCR beta libraries. Researchers ran the first two PCR rounds for ten to eleven cycles each with TRBV1-TRBV30 forward primers and a C-beta reverse primer. TCRdb re-called the multiplex PCR reads through MiXCR, storing one row per CDR3 protein. The data show about 120,000 distinct CDR3 sequences, about two thirds seen once. The source material, 20-30 mg of unsorted bulk tissue, was used to co-extract RNA and DNA. The sample taken for sequencing was tumor-adjacent normal liver tissue. These TCRs come from a woman between 55 and 75 years old with primary liver carcinoma and hepatitis B virus infection.

The chain combines TRBV5-1 with TRBJ2-7; 9 bases fit TRBD1. CDR3 length equals 16 residues. CDR1 and CDR2 (germline): SGHRS, YFSETQ. The CDR3 DNA sequence: TGCGCAAGTGGCTTGGATGGACAGGGGTTGGCCTACGAGCAGTACTTC. This encodes CASGLDGQGLAYEQYF.

A remark on this clonotype: A much larger clone is a single base away; this may be a read error. The V gene is TRBV6-6, the J gene TRBJ1-1; 11 nucleotides match TRBD1. Germline V gene data show CDR1 as MNHNY and CDR2 as SVGAGI (reference sequence). Trimming took 5 bases from V and 12 from J; bases not matched to a gene: 11. The CDR3 consists of 14 residues. The CDR3 spells CASSPGTGGPETFF. In DNA form, the CDR3 reads TGTGCCAGCAGTCCCGGGACAGGGGGGCCCGAAACTTTCTTT.

The sample holds one count of this clonotype. This rearrangement joins TRBV6-6 to TRBJ2-2; 7 bases are a match to TRBD2. V trimming: 5 bases; J trimming: 1 base; junction bases outside the gene matches: 16. This CDR3 contains 19 residues. CDR1 is MNHNY, CDR2 SVGAGI, per germline (reference sequence). In DNA form, the CDR3 reads TGTGCCAGCAGTCGGATAGGACTAGTGGGAGGACAGAACACCGGGGAGCTGTTTTTT. Its translation: CASSRIGLVGGQNTGELFF.

The gene calls are TRBV12-3 or TRBV12-4 and TRBJ2-1; 12 bases line up with TRBD2. V lost 6 bases to trimming and J lost 15 bases; unmatched junction nucleotides: 18. The CDR3 extends over 16 amino acids. CDR3 coding DNA: TGTGCCAGCAGCCCTGGACTAGCGGGACGGCATGGAGGGAGGTTCTTC. Amino acid sequence: CASSPGLAGRHGGRFF.

Many counts were recorded for this clonotype. V is TRBV4-1 and J is TRBJ2-7, with a weak D call TRBD2 (6 bases). The CDR3 contains 15 residues. Trimming took off 4 bases at V and 3 bases at J, with 16 bases between the two ends. Germline CDR1 and CDR2: MGHRA and YSYEKL. CDR3 DNA sequence: TGCGCCAGCAGCCCACAGCCCTTGGACTACTACGAGCAGTACTTC. This translates into CASSPQPLDYYEQYF.

The chain links TRBV29-1 to TRBJ1-1; D unclear. Germline loops: CDR1 SQVTM, CDR2 ANQGSEA. V was pared by 3 bases and J by 5 bases, with 13 bases between. This CDR3 spans 13 amino acids. CDR3 loop: CSVDGYSVTEAFF. Written as DNA, the CDR3 is TGCAGCGTTGACGGATATTCGGTGACTGAAGCTTTCTTT.

With respect to this clonotype: The CDR3 does not end in the conserved phenylalanine or tryptophan, so this is likely a read error. This chain joins TRBV5-6 and TRBJ1-2, with D perhaps TRBD1 (6 bases). Germline V CDR1 and CDR2: SGHDT, YYEEEE. CDR3 size: 14 residues. V lost 2 bases to trimming and J lost 2 bases, with 10 bases between them. This chain's CDR3 is CASSLFGQNYGYTI. CDR3 nucleotides: TGTGCCAGCAGCTTATTCGGACAGAACTATGGCTACACCATC.

On this clonotype: The conserved final phenylalanine or tryptophan is absent from the CDR3, which likely points to a read error. The chain uses TRBV6-1 and TRBJ2-1, with TRBD2 matching over 8 bases. The germline V gene has CDR1 MNHNS and CDR2 SASEGT. The CDR3 length is 12 residues. The DNA of the CDR3 is TGTGCGACAGCGGGAGTCAGGCATGAGCAGTTCTCC. It translates to CATAGVRHEQFS.

With regard to this clonotype: The conserved phenylalanine or tryptophan normally closing the CDR3 is absent here, so this likely arose from a read error. The DNA is left out, because the CDR3 cannot be placed on it with certainty; the CDR3 is given as TCRdb lists it. The V gene is TRBV6-1, the J gene TRBJ2-7; TRBD2 reflects the table's D call only, with no check against the DNA. A total of 17 residues make up the CDR3, ends included. Germline CDR1 reads MNHNS; CDR2 reads SASEGT. The CDR3: CASSEVAGGEFLYEQYY.

For this clonotype: One end of the junction fails to match germline, which may point to a read error. This sequence joins TRBV7-8 and TRBJ1-5; D is unclear. Germline V gene sequence: CDR1 SGHVS, CDR2 FQNEAQ. The length of the CDR3 is 17 residues. The CDR3 sequence: CAISLVAKRLLNQPQHF. CDR3 DNA sequence: TGTGCCATCAGCTTAGTCGCCAAACGACTTCTCAATCAGCCCCAGCATTTT.

By sample fraction, this clonotype is medium-sized. The V gene is TRBV11-2, the J gene TRBJ2-1; no reliable D call. The germline V and J ends were trimmed by 4 bases and 4 bases, with 11 bases remaining between them. The germline V gene encodes CDR1 SGHAT and CDR2 FQNNGV. The CDR3 runs to 14 residues. The CDR3 bases are TGTGCCAGCAGCTGGCAGGCCCCATACAATGAGCAGTTCTTC. Its protein product is CASSWQAPYNEQFF. Full variable domain (missing parts from reference TRBV11-2 and TRBJ2-1): EAGVAQSPRYKIIEKRQSVAFWCNPISGHATLYWYQQILGQGPKLLIQFQNNGVVDDSQLPKDRFSAERLKGVDSTLKIQPAKLEDSAVYLCASSWQAPYNEQFFGPGTRLTVL.

A note on this clonotype: This may stem from a read error, because a much larger clone lies one nucleotide away. The chain recombines TRBV28 with TRBJ2-6, with D perhaps matching TRBD1 (5 bases). CDR3 length: 15 amino acids. The germline V gene has CDR1 MDHEN and CDR2 SYDVKM. CDR3 nucleotides: TGTGCCAGCAGCCCCCGAGGCGCTGGGGCCAACGTCCTGCCTTTC. This translates into CASSPRGAGANVLPF.

This rearrangement joins TRBV5-1 to TRBJ2-1; 9 bases are a match to TRBD2. Trimming removed 4 bases from V and 6 bases from J; junction bases left unmatched: 11. Germline assignment: CDR1 SGHRS and CDR2 YFSETQ. CDR3 size: 16 residues. The CDR3 DNA follows: TGCGCCAGCAGCGGCATTATAGCGGGAGTAGCCAATGAGCAGTTCTTC. As protein: CASSGIIAGVANEQFF.

This clonotype has ten or more counts. The chain recombines TRBV5-1 with TRBJ1-2, with a possible D match to TRBD1 (6 bases). This CDR3 has 13 residues. V lost 0 bases, J lost 3 bases, and 6 bases lay in between. The V gene's germline CDR1 is SGHRS and CDR2 YFSETQ. The CDR3 DNA reads as TGCGCCAGCAGCTTGGACAGGGACTATGGCTACACCTTC. It codes for CASSLDRDYGYTF.

This clonotype appeared many times. The J gene is TRBJ2-1, the V gene TRBV5-5, with 9 bases that match TRBD2. After removal of 6 bases from V and 4 bases from J, the junction contained 5 bases not matched to a gene. Germline V gene sequence: CDR1 SGHKS, CDR2 YYEKEE (reference sequence). The length of the CDR3 is 14 residues. For the CDR3, the DNA is TGTGCCAGCACCCTAGCGGGAACGTACAATGAGCAGTTCTTC. It is translated as CASTLAGTYNEQFF.

Comment on this clonotype: The junction does not match germline at one end; this may be a read error. This rearrangement joins TRBV6-4 to TRBJ2-3; 8 bases match TRBD2. The CDR3 consists of 16 residues. The germline V gene encodes CDR1 MRHNA and CDR2 SNTAGT. CDR3 in DNA: TGTGCCGGCAGTGACATAACGGGAGGGTCCACAGATACGCAGTATTTT. Translation gives CAGSDITGGSTDTQYF.

This clonotype occurred many times. The rearrangement joins TRBV7-9 to TRBJ2-3, with D tentatively TRBD2 (7 bases). Germline V gene sequence: CDR1 SEHNR, CDR2 FQNEAQ (reference sequence). The CDR3 contains 16 residues. Trimming took 5 bases from V and 0 from J, leaving 15 bases between them. The CDR3 reads CASSPRGGRSTDTQYF. The CDR3 nucleotides read TGTGCCAGCAGCCCAAGGGGGGGACGGAGCACAGATACGCAGTATTTT.

To note about this clonotype: This may come from a read error, since a much larger clone is one base off. V gene TRBV7-9 combines with J gene TRBJ2-3, with TRBD2 as a possible D gene (6 bases). CDR3 length: 17 residues. Per the germline V gene, CDR1 is SEHNR and CDR2 is FQNEAQ (reference sequence). In DNA, the CDR3 is TGTGCCAGCTGCTTAGCGCGGGACTCTATTAGCACAGATACGCAGTATTTT. Its translation is CASCLARDSISTDTQYF. The full variable domain, in which reference TRBV7-9 and TRBJ2-3 provide the parts outside the CDR3, is DTGVSQNPRHKITKRGQNVTFRCDPISEHNRLYWYRQTLGQGPEFLTYFQNEAQLEKSRLLSDRFSAERPKGSFSTLEIQRTEQGDSAMYLCASCLARDSISTDTQYFGPGTRLTVL.

Concerning this clonotype itself: A read error may be the cause here, since a much bigger clone is one base away. CDR3 bases: TGCGCCGGCCGCCGGGACCTGGTCTACAATGAGCAGTTCTTC. It encodes CAGRRDLVYNEQFF. V gene TRBV5-1 combines with J gene TRBJ2-1; D might be TRBD1 or TRBD2, each matching 5 bases. The V gene's germline CDR1 is SGHRS and CDR2 YFSETQ. The V and J ends lost 10 bases and 3 bases respectively, with 17 bases between them. The CDR3 is 14 amino acids.

As for this clonotype: One end of the junction does not line up with germline, which may come from a read error. DNA for the CDR3: TGTGCCAGCAGCTTAGTCGGGAGTCGCAATGTGCAGTTCTTC. Protein: CASSLVGSRNVQFF. This chain connects TRBV11-2 to TRBJ2-1, with D perhaps TRBD2 (6 bases). The germline V gene has CDR1 SGHAT and CDR2 FQNNGV. This CDR3 spans 14 amino acids.

With regard to this clonotype: Its ends do not fully match the called genes, so a read error is possible. This chain uses TRBV29-1 with TRBJ2-3; D is perhaps TRBD1 or TRBD2 (5 bases each). From germline, CDR1 is SQVTM and CDR2 ANQGSEA. This CDR3 is 15 amino acids long. Here the CDR3 DNA reads TGCAGCGCCTTGACTACCCAGCATTCCACAGGTACGCAGTATTTT. Its protein product is CSALTTQHSTGTQYF.

Worth noting for this clonotype: A much more abundant neighbour one base away suggests this may be a read error. J is TRBJ1-1 and V is TRBV5-1, with D possibly being TRBD1 (6 bases). Germline CDR1 reads SGHRS; CDR2 reads YFSETQ. This CDR3 is 12 amino acids long. The V and J ends lost 9 bases and 2 bases respectively, with 11 bases between them. The CDR3 region is CANRTANTEAFF. The CDR3 DNA reads as TGCGCCAACAGGACAGCAAACACTGAAGCTTTCTTT.

About this clonotype itself: The junction differs from germline at one of its ends, possibly a read error. In DNA, the CDR3 is TGCGCCGGCAGTTCGTCTCAGAGAAGAGGCTACGAGCAGTACTTC. Protein: CAGSSSQRRGYEQYF. The chain uses TRBV10-1 and TRBJ2-7; D gene uncertain. This CDR3 has 15 amino acids. From germline, CDR1 is WNHNN and CDR2 SYGVQD (reference sequence).

As concerns this clonotype: At one of its ends the junction is not consistent with the germline gene, which may arise from a read error. The chain uses TRBV7-3 and TRBJ2-2; TRBD1 is a possible D gene (6 bases). CDR1 and CDR2 from the germline V gene are SGHTA and FQGTGA. CDR3 size: 19 residues. The CDR3 region is CVSNLNPPIRGLDTGELFF. The CDR3 coding sequence is TGTGTCAGCAACTTAAACCCCCCTATCAGGGGTTTGGACACCGGGGAGCTGTTTTTT.

Of note for this clonotype: As the CDR3 is not closed by the conserved phenylalanine or tryptophan, this likely results from a read error. The rearrangement joins TRBV11-2 to TRBJ2-3, with TRBD2 matching 7 bases. The CDR3 extends over 16 amino acids. Germline lookup yields CDR1 SGHAT and CDR2 FQNNGV. The CDR3 coding sequence is TGTGCCAGCAGCCGCGGGACTACTCGCGGCACAGGTACGCAGTATTCT. It codes for CASSRGTTRGTGTQYS.

Turning to this clonotype: This could be a read error, since a much larger clone is one nucleotide away. The chain couples TRBV6-2 or TRBV6-3 to TRBJ2-7; D uncertain. CDR1 is MNHEY, CDR2 SVGEGT, per germline. The CDR3 consists of 11 residues. CDR3 in DNA: TGTGTCAGCAGTCCTCTTTACGAGCAGTACTTC. This sequence encodes CVSSPLYEQYF.

A remark on this clonotype: Since a much larger clone is just one base distant, this may be a read error. The chain recombines TRBV10-3 with TRBJ2-7; 10 bases fit TRBD1. This CDR3 comprises 15 residues. Per germline, CDR1 ENHRY and CDR2 SYGVKD. CDR3 nucleotides: TGTGTCATCAGTGAGCGGGGGACAGGGGCCTACGAGCAGTACTTC. It is translated as CVISERGTGAYEQYF.

A word on this clonotype: A much more abundant neighbour one base away suggests this may be a read error. This chain uses TRBV6-1 with TRBJ1-1; 7 nucleotides agree with TRBD1. Trimming removed 7 bases from V and 2 bases from J; junction bases left unmatched: 4. Per the germline V gene, CDR1 is MNHNS and CDR2 is SASEGT. The length of the CDR3 is 13 residues. The CDR3 DNA reads as TGTGCCAGCACGTACAGGGGTAACACTGAAGCTTTCTTT. Residues: CASTYRGNTEAFF.

This clonotype has only a few counts. The gene calls are TRBV9 and TRBJ2-3, with 8 bases identical to TRBD1. The CDR3 has 15 residues. Looked up from germline, CDR1 is SGDLS and CDR2 is YYNGEE. The junction had 6 bases not matched to a gene; V was cut back by 4 bases and J by 2 bases. CDR3 sequence reads: CASSTTTGDTDTQYF. The CDR3 bases are TGTGCCAGCAGCACAACGACAGGGGACACAGATACGCAGTATTTT.

About this clonotype: This may be a read error, as it is one base from a much larger clone. The V gene is TRBV5-1, the J gene TRBJ2-2, with TRBD2 identical over 9 bases. V trimming: 9 bases; J trimming: 1 base; junction bases outside the gene matches: 10. CDR3 length: 16 residues. Looked up from germline, CDR1 is SGHRS and CDR2 is YFSETQ. DNA of the CDR3: TGCGCCAACAGGGATAGCGGGGGATGGAACACCGGGGAGCTGTTTTTT. Its translation is CANRDSGGWNTGELFF.

A remark on this clonotype: Germline is not matched at one junction end, which may reflect a read error. The genes are TRBV11-2 and TRBJ2-3; weak D call: TRBD2 (6 bases). This CDR3 has 15 amino acids. In germline, CDR1 is SGHAT, CDR2 FQNNGV. CDR3 sequence: CTSSPGLAGTDTQYF. In nucleotides, the CDR3 is TGTACCAGCAGCCCTGGATTAGCGGGCACAGATACGCAGTATTTT.

This clonotype was counted many times. The chain carries TRBV6-5 and TRBJ2-5, with D unresolved. This CDR3 is 14 amino acids long. Germline CDR1 reads MNHEY; CDR2 reads SVGAGI. Trimming shortened V by 5 bases and J by 5 bases, and 15 bases separated the two germline ends. CDR3 sequence: CASSPRPSSETQYF. CDR3 nucleotide sequence: TGTGCCAGCAGTCCCCGACCGAGCTCGGAGACCCAGTACTTC.